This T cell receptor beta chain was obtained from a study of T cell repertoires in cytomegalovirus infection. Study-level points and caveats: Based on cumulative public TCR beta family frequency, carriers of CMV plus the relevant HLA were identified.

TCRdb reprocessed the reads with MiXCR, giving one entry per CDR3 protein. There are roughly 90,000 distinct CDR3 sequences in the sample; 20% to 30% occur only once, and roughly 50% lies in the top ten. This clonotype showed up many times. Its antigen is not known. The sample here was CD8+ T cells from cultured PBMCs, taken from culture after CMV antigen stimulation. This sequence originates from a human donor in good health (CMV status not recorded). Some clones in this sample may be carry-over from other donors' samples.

The DNA of the CDR3 is TGTGCCAGCAGCTTATCCGGGACAGAATTATACGAGCAGTACTTC. Translation gives CASSLSGTELYEQYF. The chain joins TRBV7-2 to TRBJ2-7; 7 nucleotides match TRBD1. Germline loops: CDR1 SGHTA, CDR2 FQGNSA. V dropped 2 bases and J dropped 4; count of bases not matched to a gene: 8. The CDR3 contains 15 residues.